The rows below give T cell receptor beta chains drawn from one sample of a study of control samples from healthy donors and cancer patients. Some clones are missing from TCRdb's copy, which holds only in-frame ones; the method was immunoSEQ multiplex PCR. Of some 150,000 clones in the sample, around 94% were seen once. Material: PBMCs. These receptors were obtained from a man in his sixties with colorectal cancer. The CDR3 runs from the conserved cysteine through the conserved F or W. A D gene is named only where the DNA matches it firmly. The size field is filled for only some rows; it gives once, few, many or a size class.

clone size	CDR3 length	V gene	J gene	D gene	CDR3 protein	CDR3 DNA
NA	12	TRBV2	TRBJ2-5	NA	CASSGQSGTQYF	TGTGCCAGCTCTGGCCAGTCCGGGACCCAGTACTTC
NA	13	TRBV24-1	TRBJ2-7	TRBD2	CASRGGDPYEQYF	TGTGCCTCCCGTGGGGGGGACCCCTACGAGCAGTACTTC
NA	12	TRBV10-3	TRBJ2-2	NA	CAISEGSGELFF	TGTGCCATCAGTGAGGGGTCCGGGGAGCTGTTTTTT
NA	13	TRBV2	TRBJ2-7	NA	CASSENDPGEQYF	TGTGCCAGCAGTGAAAATGACCCCGGCGAGCAGTACTTC
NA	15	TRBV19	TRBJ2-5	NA	CASSMIEGGRETQYF	TGTGCCAGTAGTATGATTGAGGGGGGGCGCGAGACCCAGTACTTC
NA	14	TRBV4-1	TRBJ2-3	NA	CASSQDRAPDTQYF	TGCGCCAGCAGCCAAGATAGGGCTCCAGATACGCAGTATTTT
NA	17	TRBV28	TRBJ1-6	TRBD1	CASSLGTVTAYNSPLHF	TGTGCCAGCAGTTTGGGGACAGTAACTGCCTATAATTCACCCCTCCACTTT
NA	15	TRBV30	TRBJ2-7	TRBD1	CAWSFGTGKRGEQYF	TGTGCCTGGAGTTTTGGGACAGGGAAGCGAGGAGAGCAGTACTTC
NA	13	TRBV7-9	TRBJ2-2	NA	CASSFRATGELFF	TGTGCCAGCAGCTTCAGGGCCACCGGGGAGCTGTTTTTT
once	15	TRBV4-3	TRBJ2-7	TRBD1	CASSHDGTGNYEQYF	TGCGCCAGCAGCCACGACGGGACAGGGAATTACGAGCAGTACTTC
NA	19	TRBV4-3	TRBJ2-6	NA	CASSVRVWDSSSGANVLTF	TGCGCCAGCAGCGTCAGGGTTTGGGACTCAAGCTCTGGGGCCAACGTCCTGACTTTC
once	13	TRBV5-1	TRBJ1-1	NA	CASSFGENTEAFF	TGCGCCAGCAGCTTTGGGGAGAACACTGAAGCTTTCTTT
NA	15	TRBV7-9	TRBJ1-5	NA	CASSSDRYGNQPQHF	TGTGCCAGCAGCTCGGACCGGTATGGCAATCAGCCCCAGCATTTT
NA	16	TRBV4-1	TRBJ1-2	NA	CASSRSTGRRVEGYTF	TGCGCCAGCAGCCGCAGCACCGGACGGAGGGTGGAGGGCTACACCTTC
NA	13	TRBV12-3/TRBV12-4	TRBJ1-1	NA	CASTGDGHAEAFF	TGTGCCAGCACGGGAGACGGTCACGCTGAAGCTTTCTTT
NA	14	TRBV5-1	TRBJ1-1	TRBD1	CASSAGQGFTEAFF	TGCGCCAGCAGCGCGGGACAGGGGTTTACTGAAGCTTTCTTT
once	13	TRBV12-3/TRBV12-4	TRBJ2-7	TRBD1	CASRQGQTYEQYF	TGTGCCAGCAGGCAGGGACAGACCTACGAGCAGTACTTC
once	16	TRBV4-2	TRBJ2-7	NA	CASSQELLAQSYEQYF	TGTGCCAGCAGCCAAGAACTCTTGGCACAGAGCTACGAGCAGTACTTC
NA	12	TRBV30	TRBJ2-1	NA	CAWSAGGREQFF	TGTGCCTGGAGCGCCGGGGGGCGCGAGCAGTTCTTC
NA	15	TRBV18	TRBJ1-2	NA	CASSPLGGANYGYTF	TGTGCCAGCTCACCCCTTGGGGGAGCTAACTATGGCTACACCTTC
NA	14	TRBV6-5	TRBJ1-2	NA	CASSRTGFSYGYTF	TGTGCCAGCAGTCGTACAGGGTTCAGCTATGGCTACACCTTC
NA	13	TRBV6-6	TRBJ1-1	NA	CASSRERNTEAFF	TGTGCCAGCAGCCGGGAACGGAACACTGAAGCTTTCTTT
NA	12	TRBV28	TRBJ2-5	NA	CASTPDQETQYF	TGTGCCAGCACCCCGGACCAAGAGACCCAGTACTTC
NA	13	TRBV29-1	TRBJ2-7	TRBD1	CSVLRDRGGEQYF	TGCAGCGTTCTTAGGGACAGGGGTGGCGAGCAGTACTTC
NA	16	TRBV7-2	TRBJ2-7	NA	CASSLVGGGLAYEQYF	TGTGCCAGCAGCTTAGTCGGAGGGGGGTTAGCCTACGAGCAGTACTTC
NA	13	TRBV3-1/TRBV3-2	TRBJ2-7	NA	CASSQELLREQYF	TGTGCCAGCAGCCAAGAGTTGCTGCGGGAGCAGTACTTC
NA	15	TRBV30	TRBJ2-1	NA	CAWSGLQGNYNEQFF	TGTGCCTGGAGCGGACTCCAGGGGAATTACAATGAGCAGTTCTTC
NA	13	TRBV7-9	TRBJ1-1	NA	CASSTTANTEAFF	TGTGCCAGCAGCACCACTGCGAACACTGAAGCTTTCTTT
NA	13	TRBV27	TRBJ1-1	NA	CASSLRQYTEAFF	TGTGCCAGCAGCCTCCGACAGTACACTGAAGCTTTCTTT
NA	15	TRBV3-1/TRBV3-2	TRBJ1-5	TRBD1	CASGQGRHSNQPQHF	TGTGCCAGCGGACAGGGGAGGCATAGCAATCAGCCCCAGCATTTT
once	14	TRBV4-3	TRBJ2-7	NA	CASSQGLVSYEQYF	TGCGCCAGCAGCCAAGGACTAGTGTCCTACGAGCAGTACTTC
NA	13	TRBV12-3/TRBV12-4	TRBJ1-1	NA	CASSKAGATEAFF	TGTGCCAGCAGTAAAGCAGGGGCAACTGAAGCTTTCTTT
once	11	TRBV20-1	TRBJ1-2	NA	CSASPGGGYTF	TGCAGTGCTAGTCCTGGGGGGGGCTACACCTTC
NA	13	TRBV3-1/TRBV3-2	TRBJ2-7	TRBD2	CASSKSGTYEQYF	TGTGCCAGCAGCAAAAGCGGGACCTACGAGCAGTACTTC
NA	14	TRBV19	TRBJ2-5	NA	CASSTGGVTETQYF	TGTGCCAGTAGTACAGGGGGGGTTACGGAGACCCAGTACTTC
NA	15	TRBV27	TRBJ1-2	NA	CASSLLRGVAHGYTF	TGTGCCAGCAGTTTATTGAGGGGGGTCGCGCATGGCTACACCTTC
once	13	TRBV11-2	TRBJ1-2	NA	CASSPGVHYGYTF	TGTGCCAGCAGCCCCGGCGTTCACTATGGCTACACCTTC
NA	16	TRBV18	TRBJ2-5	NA	CASSPAGQQTQETQYF	TGTGCCAGCTCACCAGCAGGACAGCAAACTCAAGAGACCCAGTACTTC
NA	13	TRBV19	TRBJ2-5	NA	CASSILPQETQYF	TGTGCCAGTAGTATCCTACCTCAAGAGACCCAGTACTTC
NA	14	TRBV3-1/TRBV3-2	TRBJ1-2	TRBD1	CASSRQGVNYGYTF	TGTGCCAGCAGTCGACAGGGGGTTAACTATGGCTACACCTTC